One and the same sample provided the 14 T cell receptor beta chains below, sequenced in a study of cytomegalovirus exposure and HLA in healthy donors. Amplification used 60 Vbeta primers and 13 Jbeta primers. TCRdb's copy holds only in-frame clones and misses some; the assay was immunoSEQ multiplex PCR. Of about 150,000 clones in the sample, around 80% are singletons; the top ten hold around 6%. Sequencing used PBMCs. The receptors derive from a woman aged 40 to 49 in good health and CMV-seropositive.

V usage is TRBV29-1 and J usage is TRBJ1-1; 11 nucleotides match TRBD1. Trimming at V came to 4 bases and at J to 1 base, leaving 14 bases not matched to a gene. This CDR3 spans 18 amino acids. Germline lookup yields CDR1 SQVTM and CDR2 ANQGSEA. CDR3 protein: CSVAPLDRGLLGNTEAFF. The CDR3 DNA sequence: TGCAGCGTTGCCCCCTTGGACAGGGGGCTTTTGGGGAACACTGAAGCTTTCTTT.

This chain joins TRBV9 and TRBJ2-5; 7 bases align to TRBD2. This CDR3 spans 14 amino acids. V lost 0 bases, J lost 5 bases, and 4 bases stayed unmatched. Germline V lookup: CDR1 SGDLS, CDR2 YYNGEE. The CDR3 bases are TGTGCCAGCAGCGTAGCTGGGGGGGACGAGACCCAGTACTTC. As protein: CASSVAGGDETQYF.

This clone was observed a single time. The V gene is TRBV28, the J gene TRBJ1-6; 11 bases align to TRBD1. The V segment lost 3 bases and the J segment 10 bases; nucleotides outside the gene matches: 8. The germline V gene encodes CDR1 MDHEN and CDR2 SYDVKM. CDR3 size: 16 residues. The CDR3 is CASSFGQGAHGSPLHF. The DNA of the CDR3 is TGTGCCAGCAGTTTCGGACAGGGGGCTCATGGATCACCCCTCCACTTT.

The chain has TRBV30 and TRBJ2-7, with TRBD1 identical over 12 bases. This CDR3 is built from 14 residues. Germline-derived CDR1 and CDR2 are GTSNPN and SVGIG (reference sequence). Unmatched junction bases numbered 9, after V lost 3 bases and J lost 9 bases. For the CDR3, the DNA is TGTGCCTGGAGCGCCGGGACAGGGGGCTTCGGGCAGTACTTC. Protein: CAWSAGTGGFGQYF.

Here the CDR3 DNA reads TGCGCCAGCAGCTTGGGCCGCCCGGAGACAGATACGCAGTATTTT. Amino acid sequence: CASSLGRPETDTQYF. The J gene is TRBJ2-3, the V gene TRBV5-1; no clear D. From germline, CDR1 is SGHRS and CDR2 YFSETQ. The CDR3 sequence is 15 residues long. Trimming removed 0 bases from V and 3 bases from J, with 11 bases in between.

This clone has a handful of counts. The chain joins TRBV27 to TRBJ2-1; D remains ambiguous. Deletions cut 11 bases from V and 8 bases from J, with 19 bases between. The CDR3 runs 13 residues. In germline, CDR1 is MNHEY, CDR2 SMNVEV (reference sequence). CDR3 loop: CAAQSTLTDEQFF. The CDR3 coding sequence is TGTGCCGCCCAGTCGACTCTGACGGATGAGCAGTTCTTC.

V and J are TRBV18 and TRBJ2-1; TRBD2 matches at 10 bases. This CDR3 region has 16 residues. Germline V lookup: CDR1 KGHSH, CDR2 LQKENI. J was trimmed by 4 bases and V by 4 bases; bases with no gene match: 7. CDR3: CASSLTSGTTYNEQFF. In DNA, the CDR3 is TGTGCCAGCTCACTAACTAGCGGGACCACATACAATGAGCAGTTCTTC.

V is TRBV5-6 and J is TRBJ1-3; possibly TRBD1 for D (5 bases). The CDR3 sequence is 17 residues long. The V and J ends lost 5 bases and 2 bases respectively, with 20 bases between them. CDR1 SGHDT and CDR2 YYEEEE come from the germline V gene. CDR3 region: CASSWGPGTGAGNTIYF. Here the CDR3 DNA reads TGTGCCAGCAGTTGGGGCCCAGGCACGGGTGCTGGAAACACCATATATTTT.

This clone appeared a few times. This rearrangement joins TRBV5-1 to TRBJ2-5; 11 bases agree with TRBD1. The V and J ends lost 3 bases and 0 bases, in that order; junction bases with no gene match: 4. Germline V gives CDR1 SGHRS, CDR2 YFSETQ. This CDR3 region has 16 residues. The DNA of the CDR3 is TGCGCCAGCAGCTCAGGGACAGGGGGATACCAAGAGACCCAGTACTTC. This codes for CASSSGTGGYQETQYF. The full variable domain, with the rest looked up from reference TRBV5-1 and TRBJ2-5, is KAGVTQTPRYLIKTRGQQVTLSCSPISGHRSVSWYQQTPGQGLQFLFEYFSETQRNKGNFPGRFSGRQFSNSRSEMNVSTLELGDSALYLCASSSGTGGYQETQYFGPGTRLLVL.

The gene calls are TRBV7-9 and TRBJ2-5; TRBD1 matches at 8 bases. In germline, CDR1 is SEHNR, CDR2 FQNEAQ (reference sequence). V dropped 5 bases and J dropped 2; count of bases not matched to a gene: 7. The CDR3 is 15 residues long. In DNA, the CDR3 is TGTGCCAGCAGCATAAGACAGGGGTCACAAGAGACCCAGTACTTC. This encodes CASSIRQGSQETQYF.

This clone occurred a few times. The gene calls are TRBV25-1 and TRBJ1-2; a weak D match, TRBD1 (6 bases). The germline V and J ends were trimmed by 5 bases and 5 bases, with 12 bases remaining between them. CDR1 is MGHDK and CDR2 is SYGVNS in the germline V gene. The CDR3 covers 13 residues. CDR3 coding DNA: TGTGCCAGCAGTCCCTTAACAGGGTATGGCTACACCTTC. Encoded protein: CASSPLTGYGYTF.

CDR3: CSVGWQGSSGANVLTF. In DNA form, the CDR3 reads TGCAGCGTTGGGTGGCAGGGAAGCTCTGGGGCCAACGTCCTGACTTTC. The V call is TRBV29-1, the J call TRBJ2-6; a weak D match, TRBD1 (5 bases). CDR1 is SQVTM and CDR2 is ANQGSEA in the germline V gene. V dropped 4 bases and J dropped 0 bases, with 13 bases sitting between them. The CDR3 is made up of 16 amino acids.

This chain joins TRBV9 and TRBJ2-5; D might be TRBD2 (5 bases). CDR1 is SGDLS, CDR2 YYNGEE, per germline. CDR3 size: 16 residues. The V end was cut by 0 bases, the J end by 2 bases, with 14 bases between. CDR3: CASSVAGSPSQETQYF. CDR3 nucleotide sequence: TGTGCCAGCAGCGTAGCGGGATCTCCCTCACAAGAGACCCAGTACTTC.

About this clone: Other DNA sequences within the sample encode an identical CDR3. The chain carries TRBV5-1 and TRBJ2-1; 10 bases are a match to TRBD2. Unmatched junction bases numbered 4, after V lost 0 bases and J lost 4 bases. Per the germline V gene, CDR1 is SGHRS and CDR2 is YFSETQ. The CDR3 runs 16 residues. The CDR3 region has the DNA TGCGCCAGCAGCTTGGCTCCTAGCGGGAGTTACAATGAGCAGTTCTTC. Encoded protein: CASSLAPSGSYNEQFF.